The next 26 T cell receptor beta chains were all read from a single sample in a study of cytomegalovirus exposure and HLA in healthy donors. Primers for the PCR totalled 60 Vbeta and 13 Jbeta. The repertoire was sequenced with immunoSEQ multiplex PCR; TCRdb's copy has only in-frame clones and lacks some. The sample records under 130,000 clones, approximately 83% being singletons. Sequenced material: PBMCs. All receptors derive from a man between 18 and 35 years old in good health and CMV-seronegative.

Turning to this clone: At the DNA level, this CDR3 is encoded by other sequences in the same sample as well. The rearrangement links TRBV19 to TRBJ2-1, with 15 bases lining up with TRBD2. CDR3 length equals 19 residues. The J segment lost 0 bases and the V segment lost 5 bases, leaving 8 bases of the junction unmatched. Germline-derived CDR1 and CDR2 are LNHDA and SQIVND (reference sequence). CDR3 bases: TGTGCCAGTAGTCCGGGACTAGCGGGAGGCTGGAGCTCCTACAATGAGCAGTTCTTC. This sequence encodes CASSPGLAGGWSSYNEQFF. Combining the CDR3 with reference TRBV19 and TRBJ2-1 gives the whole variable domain DGGITQSPKYLFRKEGQNVTLSCEQNLNHDAMYWYRQDPGQGLRLIYYSQIVNDFQKGDIAEGYSVSREKKESFPLTVTSAQKNPTAFYLCASSPGLAGGWSSYNEQFFGPGTRLTVL.

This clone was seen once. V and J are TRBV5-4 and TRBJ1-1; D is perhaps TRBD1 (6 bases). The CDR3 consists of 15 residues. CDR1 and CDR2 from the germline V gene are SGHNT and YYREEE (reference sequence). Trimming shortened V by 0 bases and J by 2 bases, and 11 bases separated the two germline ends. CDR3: CASSLVAGANTEAFF. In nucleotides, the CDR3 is TGTGCCAGCAGCTTGGTGGCAGGGGCAAACACTGAAGCTTTCTTT.

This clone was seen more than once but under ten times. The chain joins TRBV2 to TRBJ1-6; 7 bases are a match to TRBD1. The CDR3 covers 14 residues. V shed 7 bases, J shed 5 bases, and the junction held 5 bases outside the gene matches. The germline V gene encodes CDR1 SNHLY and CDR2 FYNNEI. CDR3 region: CASTRQGNNSPLHF. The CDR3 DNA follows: TGTGCCAGCACGCGACAGGGAAATAATTCACCCCTCCACTTT.

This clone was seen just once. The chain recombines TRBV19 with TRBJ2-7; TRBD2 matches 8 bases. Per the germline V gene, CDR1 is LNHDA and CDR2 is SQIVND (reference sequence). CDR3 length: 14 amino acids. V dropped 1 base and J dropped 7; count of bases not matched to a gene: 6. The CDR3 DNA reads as TGTGCCAGTAGTATAGGACCTTCGGGGGGGGAGCAGTACTTC. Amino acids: CASSIGPSGGEQYF.

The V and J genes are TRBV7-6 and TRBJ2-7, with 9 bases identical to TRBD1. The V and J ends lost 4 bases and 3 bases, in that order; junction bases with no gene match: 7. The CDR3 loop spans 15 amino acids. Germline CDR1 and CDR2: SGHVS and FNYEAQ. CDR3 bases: TGTGCCAGCAGCTCCGGGACAGGGATATTCTACGAGCAGTACTTC. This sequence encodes CASSSGTGIFYEQYF.

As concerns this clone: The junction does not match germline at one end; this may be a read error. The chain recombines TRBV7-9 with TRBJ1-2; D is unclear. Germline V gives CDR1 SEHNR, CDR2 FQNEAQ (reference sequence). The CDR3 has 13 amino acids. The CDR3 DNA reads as TGTGCCAGCAGCTTATCTTCAATCCGGGCCCGGGGCTTC. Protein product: CASSLSSIRARGF.

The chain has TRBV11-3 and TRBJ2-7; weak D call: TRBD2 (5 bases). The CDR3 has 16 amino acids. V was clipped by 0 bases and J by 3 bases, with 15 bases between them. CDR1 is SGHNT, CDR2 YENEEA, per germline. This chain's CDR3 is CASSLDLGRGIYEQYF. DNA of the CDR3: TGTGCCAGCAGCTTAGATTTAGGCCGGGGAATCTACGAGCAGTACTTC.

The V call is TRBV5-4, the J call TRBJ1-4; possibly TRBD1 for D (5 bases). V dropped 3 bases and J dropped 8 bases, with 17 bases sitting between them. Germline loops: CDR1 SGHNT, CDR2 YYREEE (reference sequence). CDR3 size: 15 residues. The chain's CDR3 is CASSWEGTGGEKLFF. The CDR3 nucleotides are TGTGCCAGCAGCTGGGAGGGTACAGGAGGAGAAAAACTGTTTTTT.

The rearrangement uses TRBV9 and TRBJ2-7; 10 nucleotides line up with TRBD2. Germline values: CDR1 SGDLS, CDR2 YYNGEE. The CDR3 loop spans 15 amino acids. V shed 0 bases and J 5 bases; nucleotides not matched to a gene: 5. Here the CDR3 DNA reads TGTGCCAGCAGCGTAGCCCCTAGCGGGAGCGACGAGCAGTACTTC. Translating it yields CASSVAPSGSDEQYF.

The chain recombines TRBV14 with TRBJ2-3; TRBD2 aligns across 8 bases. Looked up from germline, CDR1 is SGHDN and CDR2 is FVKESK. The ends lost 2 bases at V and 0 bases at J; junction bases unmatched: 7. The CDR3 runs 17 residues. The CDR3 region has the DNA TGTGCCAGCAGCCAATTCGGGAGGGCCGTTAGCACAGATACGCAGTATTTT. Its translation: CASSQFGRAVSTDTQYF.

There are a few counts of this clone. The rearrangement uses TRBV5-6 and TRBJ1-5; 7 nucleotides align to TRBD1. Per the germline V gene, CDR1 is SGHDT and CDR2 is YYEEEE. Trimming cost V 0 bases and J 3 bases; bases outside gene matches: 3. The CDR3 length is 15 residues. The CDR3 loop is CASSLGQGYNQPQHF. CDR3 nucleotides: TGTGCCAGCAGCTTGGGACAGGGATACAATCAGCCCCAGCATTTT.

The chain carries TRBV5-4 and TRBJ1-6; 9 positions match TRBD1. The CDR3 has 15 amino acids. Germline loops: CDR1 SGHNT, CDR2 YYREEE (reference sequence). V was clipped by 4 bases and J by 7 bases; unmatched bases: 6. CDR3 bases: TGTGCCAGCAGCCGGGACAGGGCCGTGAATTCACCCCTCCACTTT. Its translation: CASSRDRAVNSPLHF.

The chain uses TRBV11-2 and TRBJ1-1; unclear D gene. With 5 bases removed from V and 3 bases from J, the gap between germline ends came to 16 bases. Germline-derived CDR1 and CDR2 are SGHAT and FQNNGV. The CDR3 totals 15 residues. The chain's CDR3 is CASSRTPSTDTEAFF. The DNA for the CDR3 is TGTGCCAGCAGCCGTACTCCCTCTACTGACACTGAAGCTTTCTTT. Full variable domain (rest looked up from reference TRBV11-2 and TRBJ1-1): EAGVAQSPRYKIIEKRQSVAFWCNPISGHATLYWYQQILGQGPKLLIQFQNNGVVDDSQLPKDRFSAERLKGVDSTLKIQPAKLEDSAVYLCASSRTPSTDTEAFFGQGTRLTVV.

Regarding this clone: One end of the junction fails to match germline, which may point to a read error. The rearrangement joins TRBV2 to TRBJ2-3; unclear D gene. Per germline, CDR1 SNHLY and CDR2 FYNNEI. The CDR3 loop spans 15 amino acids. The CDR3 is CASNEGRMNTDTQYF. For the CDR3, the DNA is TGTGCCAGCAATGAAGGGCGGATGAACACAGATACGCAGTATTTT.

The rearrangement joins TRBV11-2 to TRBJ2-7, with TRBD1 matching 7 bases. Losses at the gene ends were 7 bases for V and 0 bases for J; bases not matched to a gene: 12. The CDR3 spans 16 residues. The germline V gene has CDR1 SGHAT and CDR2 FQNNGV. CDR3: CASTPGTVTSSYEQYF. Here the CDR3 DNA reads TGTGCCAGCACCCCGGGGACAGTCACGAGCTCCTACGAGCAGTACTTC.

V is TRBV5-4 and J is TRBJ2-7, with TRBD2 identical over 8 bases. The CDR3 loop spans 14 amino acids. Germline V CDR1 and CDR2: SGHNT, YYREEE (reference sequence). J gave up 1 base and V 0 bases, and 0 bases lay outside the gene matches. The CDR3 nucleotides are TGTGCCAGCAGCTTGGCTAGCGGGTCCTACGAGCAGTACTTC. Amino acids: CASSLASGSYEQYF.

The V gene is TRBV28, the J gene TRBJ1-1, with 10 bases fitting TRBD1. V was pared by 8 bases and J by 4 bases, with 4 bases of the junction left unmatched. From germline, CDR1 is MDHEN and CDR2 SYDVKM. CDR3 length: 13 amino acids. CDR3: CASSGTGVTEAFF. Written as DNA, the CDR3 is TGTGCCAGCTCAGGGACAGGGGTCACTGAAGCTTTCTTT.

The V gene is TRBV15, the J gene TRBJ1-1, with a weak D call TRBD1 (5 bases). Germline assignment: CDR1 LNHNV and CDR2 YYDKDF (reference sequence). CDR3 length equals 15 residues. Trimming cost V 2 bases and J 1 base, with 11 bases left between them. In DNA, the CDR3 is TGTGCCACCAGCAGATTACGACAGACGAACACTGAAGCTTTCTTT. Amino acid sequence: CATSRLRQTNTEAFF. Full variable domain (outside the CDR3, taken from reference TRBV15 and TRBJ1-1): DAMVIQNPRYQVTQFGKPVTLSCSQTLNHNVMYWYQQKSSQAPKLLFHYYDKDFNNEADTPDNFQSRRPNTSFCFLDIRSPGLGDTAMYLCATSRLRQTNTEAFFGQGTRLTVV.

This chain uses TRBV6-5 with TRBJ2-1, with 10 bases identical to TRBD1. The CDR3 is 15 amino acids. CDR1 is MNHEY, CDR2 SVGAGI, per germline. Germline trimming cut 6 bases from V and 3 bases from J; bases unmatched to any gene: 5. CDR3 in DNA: TGTGCCAGCAGCTCCGGGACAGGGGACTACAATGAGCAGTTCTTC. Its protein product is CASSSGTGDYNEQFF.

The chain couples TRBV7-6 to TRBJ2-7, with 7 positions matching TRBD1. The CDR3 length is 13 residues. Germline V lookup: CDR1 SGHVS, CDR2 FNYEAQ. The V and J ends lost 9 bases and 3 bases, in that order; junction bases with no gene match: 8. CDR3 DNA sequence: TGTGCCAGTCACCCCGGGACAGACTACGAGCAGTACTTC. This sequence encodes CASHPGTDYEQYF.

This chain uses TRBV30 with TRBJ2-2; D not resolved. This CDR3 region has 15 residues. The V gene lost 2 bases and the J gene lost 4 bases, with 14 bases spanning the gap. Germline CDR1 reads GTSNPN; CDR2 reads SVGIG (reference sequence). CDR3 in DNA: TGTGCCTGGAGTACAGATCCTCCCGGCACCGGGGAGCTGTTTTTT. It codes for CAWSTDPPGTGELFF. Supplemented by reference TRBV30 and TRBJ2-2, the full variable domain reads SQTIHQWPATLVQPVGSPLSLECTVEGTSNPNLYWYRQAAGRGLQLLFYSVGIGQISSEVPQNLSASRPQDRQFILSSKKLLLSDSGFYLCAWSTDPPGTGELFFGEGSRLTVL.

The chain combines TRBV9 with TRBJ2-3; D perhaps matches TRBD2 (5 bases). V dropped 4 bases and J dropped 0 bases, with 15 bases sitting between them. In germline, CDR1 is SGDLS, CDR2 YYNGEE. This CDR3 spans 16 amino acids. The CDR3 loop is CASSPGESPSTDTQYF. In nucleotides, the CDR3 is TGTGCCAGCAGCCCCGGGGAGAGCCCTAGCACAGATACGCAGTATTTT.

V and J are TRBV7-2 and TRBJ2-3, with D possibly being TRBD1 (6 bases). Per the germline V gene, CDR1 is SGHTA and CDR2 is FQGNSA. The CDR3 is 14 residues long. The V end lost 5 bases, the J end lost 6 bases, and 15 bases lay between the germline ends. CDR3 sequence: CASSRTVRGDTQYF. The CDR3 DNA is TGTGCCAGCAGCCGGACAGTCCGTGGGGATACGCAGTATTTT. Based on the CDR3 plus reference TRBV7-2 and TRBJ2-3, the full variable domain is GAGVSQSPSNKVTEKGKDVELRCDPISGHTALYWYRQSLGQGLEFLIYFQGNSAPDKSGLPSDRFSAERTGGSVSTLTIQRTQQEDSAVYLCASSRTVRGDTQYFGPGTRLTVL.

Here the CDR3 reads CASSYDLGQQETQYF. The DNA for the CDR3 is TGTGCCAGCAGTTACGACCTGGGACAGCAAGAGACCCAGTACTTC. The V gene is TRBV6-5, the J gene TRBJ2-5; 7 bases map to TRBD1. Germline CDR1 is MNHEY and CDR2 is SVGAGI. With V trimmed by 2 bases and J by 2 bases, 5 bases remained unmatched. The CDR3 runs to 15 residues.

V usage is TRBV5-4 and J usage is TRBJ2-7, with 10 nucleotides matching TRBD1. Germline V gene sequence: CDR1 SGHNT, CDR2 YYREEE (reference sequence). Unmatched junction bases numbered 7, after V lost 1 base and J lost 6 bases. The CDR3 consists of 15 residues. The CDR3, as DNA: TGTGCCAGCAGCTTGACCCCGACAGGGGGCAGCGAGCAGTACTTC. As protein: CASSLTPTGGSEQYF.

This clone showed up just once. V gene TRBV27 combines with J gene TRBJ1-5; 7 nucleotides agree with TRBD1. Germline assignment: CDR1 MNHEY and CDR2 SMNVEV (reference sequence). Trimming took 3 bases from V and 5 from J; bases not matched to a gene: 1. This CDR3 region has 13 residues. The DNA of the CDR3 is TGTGCCAGCAGTTTCGACAGGGATCAGCCCCAGCATTTT. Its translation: CASSFDRDQPQHF.